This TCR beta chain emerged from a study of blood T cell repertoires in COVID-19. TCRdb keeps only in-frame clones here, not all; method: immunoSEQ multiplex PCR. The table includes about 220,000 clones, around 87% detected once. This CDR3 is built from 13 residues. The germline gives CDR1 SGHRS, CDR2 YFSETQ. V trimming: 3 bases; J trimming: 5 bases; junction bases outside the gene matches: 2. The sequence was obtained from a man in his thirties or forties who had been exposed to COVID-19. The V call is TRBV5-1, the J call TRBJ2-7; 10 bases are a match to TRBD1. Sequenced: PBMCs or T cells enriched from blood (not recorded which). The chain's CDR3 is CASSWTGGNEQYF. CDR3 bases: TGCGCCAGCAGCTGGACAGGGGGGAACGAGCAGTACTTC.